These T cell receptor beta chains were read from a single sample in a study of T-cell reconstitution after alpha-beta-depleted transplantation in children. TCRdb itself ran the PCR reads through MiXCR, one entry per CDR3 protein. This sample has about 580,000 distinct CDR3 sequences; roughly 23% occur once, and the top ten carry around 14%. The sample here was PBMCs, mostly from graft donor cells, taken 360 days after TCRalphabeta/CD19-depleted stem cell transplant. All receptors derive from a boy in the first two years of life who had a stem cell transplant for acute myeloid leukemia, so the T cells may come from the graft donor. Each CDR3 is given without its conserved first and last residue. A clone size is listed for some rows: how often the clone was seen (once, few, many), or a class if it is expanded.

size,J,V,CDR3
NA,TRBJ1-6,TRBV20-1,SASSEQENSPLH
many,TRBJ1-2,TRBV29-1,SVDRYT
many,TRBJ1-1,TRBV20-1,SADQGAPVEAF
few,TRBJ1-5,TRBV20-1,SAETGYGLQPQH
NA,TRBJ2-2,TRBV7-9,ASHQTTYSNTGELF
NA,TRBJ2-4,TRBV6-1,ASSEGKGGNIQY
few,TRBJ2-1,TRBV29-1,SVEDTGQGAVDEQF
many,TRBJ2-3,TRBV7-7,ASSLGPSRQGTDTQY
NA,TRBJ2-1,TRBV11-3,ASSRTRWGEQF
few,TRBJ1-2,TRBV10-3,AISDYGILSENGYT
many,TRBJ2-2,TRBV19,ASSRQTSNTGELF
many,TRBJ2-1,TRBV4-3,ASSQDRLAGLYNEQF
many,TRBJ2-1,TRBV6-2/TRBV6-3,ASNVRAYYNEQF
many,TRBJ2-7,TRBV20-1,SARAHFPQGPSSYEQY
NA,TRBJ1-1,TRBV4-1,TSSHFYVVNTEAF
many,TRBJ1-1,TRBV12-3/TRBV12-4,ASSLEDTEAF
few,TRBJ2-1,TRBV20-1,CARPGTSLVNEQF
NA,TRBJ1-2,TRBV4-1,ASSQVEFDYGYT
few,TRBJ1-5,TRBV15,ATSRDWRGTVNQPQH
NA,TRBJ1-4,TRBV9,ASSVGGGRDEKLF
many,TRBJ2-5,TRBV12-3/TRBV12-4,ASSFSLGETQY
many,TRBJ2-1,TRBV28,ASSLLAGQEQF
NA,TRBJ2-1,TRBV4-2,ASSQAGGAYNEQF
NA,TRBJ2-1,TRBV6-1,ASSPMGTSWSNEQF
NA,TRBJ1-2,TRBV20-1,SAFRDILYGYT
many,TRBJ1-1,TRBV20-1,SARGQGADTEAF
NA,TRBJ2-3,TRBV5-1,ASSQASGTDTQY
NA,TRBJ1-5,TRBV7-2,ASSLRAGEYQPQH
few,TRBJ2-7,TRBV25-1,ASSEFGSSYEQY
NA,TRBJ2-1,TRBV5-6,ASRPTGAPSNEQF
NA,TRBJ2-3,TRBV12-3/TRBV12-4,ASRMRGDTDTQY
NA,TRBJ1-2,TRBV24-1,ATSDWDGGGGYT
many,TRBJ2-1,TRBV12-3/TRBV12-4,ASSLAGRVEDNEQF
many,TRBJ1-6,TRBV4-1,ASSQDFGSSYNSPLH
few,TRBJ1-1,TRBV29-1,SVEDPGQNTEAF
few,TRBJ2-3,TRBV6-5,ASTRSGGGTDTQY
NA,TRBJ2-6,TRBV10-2,ASSVQLTRGSGANVLT
many,TRBJ2-1,TRBV27,ASSWRGEGYNEQF
NA,TRBJ2-5,TRBV28,ASSLGGRGETQY
many,TRBJ2-1,TRBV7-9,ASSLPEGWADEQF
many,TRBJ2-3,TRBV7-2,ASSFDGGRTDTQY
NA,TRBJ2-1,TRBV7-2,ASSLLGTSSNEQF
NA,TRBJ2-6,TRBV7-9,ASSLASGGNVLT
NA,TRBJ1-6,TRBV15,ATSRQADNSPLH
NA,TRBJ2-7,TRBV12-3/TRBV12-4,ASSFSGGNYEQY
few,TRBJ1-3,TRBV7-6,ASSLVDSVGNTIY
NA,TRBJ2-6,TRBV7-9,ASSLVFLDRGSGANVLT
NA,TRBJ2-1,TRBV6-1,ASIIGTGAYNEQF
NA,TRBJ2-7,TRBV20-1,SASSGLSYEQY